This T cell receptor (beta chain) was captured by sequencing in a study of neurological immune-mediated disorders. The study's findings and limits: Expanded clones shared no CDR3 amino acid sequences across subjects, suggesting private repertoires in all groups.

One entry per CDR3 protein, called by TCRdb with MiXCR from the 5' RACE reads. Of more than 70,000 distinct CDR3 sequences in the sample, 10% were seen once. The V gene's germline CDR1 is LGHNA and CDR2 YNFKEQ. There are 16 residues in the CDR3. V was clipped by 7 bases and J by 3 bases; unmatched bases: 14. With regard to this clonotype: The target antigen is unknown.

The V and J genes are TRBV4-2 and TRBJ1-1, with 7 bases that match TRBD1. Material: PBMCs. The clonotype comes from a man aged 40-49 years in good health. CDR3 nucleotides: TGTGCCAGCATCCCCTCAGGGGGGCCAAAGGACACTGAAGCTTTCTTT. It encodes CASIPSGGPKDTEAFF.